This entry features one TCR beta chain sequence. Antigen unknown. V was trimmed by 2 bases and J by 2 bases, leaving 12 bases between them. CDR1 and CDR2 (germline): GTSNPN, SVGIG (reference sequence). The CDR3 extends over 15 amino acids. The entry originates in a study of shared clonotypes between healthy human individuals. Overall study results and limits: The generation probabilities recorded for non-shared clonotypes fell below those of clonotypes shared by all four donors. As a rule, naive subsets had a larger estimated richness than memory subsets.

Generated by immunoSEQ multiplex PCR, the TCRdb table keeps only in-frame clones and is missing some. Here the sample spans around 2.1 million clones, approximately 95% being singletons. This clonotype was sampled from a man between 18 and 29 years old in good health. The sequencing sample was made of naive CD4+ T cells sorted from blood. Subset of the sample: CD45RA+ positively selected. This chain connects TRBV30 to TRBJ2-2; D may be TRBD2 (5 bases). The CDR3 nucleotides are TGTGCCTGGAGTTGGGCCGGGATAAACACCGGGGAGCTGTTTTTT. Its protein is CAWSWAGINTGELFF.